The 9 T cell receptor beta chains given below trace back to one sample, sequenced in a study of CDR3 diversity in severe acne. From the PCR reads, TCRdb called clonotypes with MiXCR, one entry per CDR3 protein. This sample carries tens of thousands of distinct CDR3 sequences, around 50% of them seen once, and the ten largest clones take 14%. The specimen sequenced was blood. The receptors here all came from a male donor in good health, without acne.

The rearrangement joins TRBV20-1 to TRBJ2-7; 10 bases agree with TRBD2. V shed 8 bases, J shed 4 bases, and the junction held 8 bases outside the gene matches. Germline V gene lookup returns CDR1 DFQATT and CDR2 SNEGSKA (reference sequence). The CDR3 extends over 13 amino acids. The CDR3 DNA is TGCAGTACCCTCGGACTAGCGGAATACGAGCAGTACTTC. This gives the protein CSTLGLAEYEQYF.

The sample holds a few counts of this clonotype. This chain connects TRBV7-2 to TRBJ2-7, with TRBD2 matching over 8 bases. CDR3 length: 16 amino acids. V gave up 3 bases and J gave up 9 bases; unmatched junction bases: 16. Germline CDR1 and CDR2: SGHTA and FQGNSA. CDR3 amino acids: CASSFSTSATYDGQYF. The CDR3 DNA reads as TGTGCCAGCAGCTTCTCGACTAGCGCTACCTACGACGGGCAGTACTTC.

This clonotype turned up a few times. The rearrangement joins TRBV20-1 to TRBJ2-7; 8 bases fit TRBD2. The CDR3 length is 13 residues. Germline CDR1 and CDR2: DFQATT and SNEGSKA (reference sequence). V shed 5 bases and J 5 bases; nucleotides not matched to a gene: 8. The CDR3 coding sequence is TGCAGTGCTCCCCGCGGGGGGAGTGACGAGCAGTACTTC. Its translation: CSAPRGGSDEQYF.

The CDR3 spells CSARNMEGDTDTQYF. The DNA of the CDR3 is TGCAGTGCGCGGAACATGGAGGGGGACACAGATACGCAGTATTTT. The chain combines TRBV20-1 with TRBJ2-3; D may be TRBD1 or TRBD2 (6 bases each). The germline CDR1 and CDR2 sequences are DFQATT and SNEGSKA (reference sequence). Trimming stripped 6 bases from V and 2 bases from J, with 18 bases between. CDR3 size: 15 residues.

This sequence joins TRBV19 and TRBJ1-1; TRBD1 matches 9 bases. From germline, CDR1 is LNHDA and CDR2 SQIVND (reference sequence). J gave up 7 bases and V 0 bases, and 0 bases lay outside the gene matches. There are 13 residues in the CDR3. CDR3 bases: TGTGCCAGTAGTATAGAGACAGGGGGTGAAGCTTTCTTT. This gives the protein CASSIETGGEAFF.

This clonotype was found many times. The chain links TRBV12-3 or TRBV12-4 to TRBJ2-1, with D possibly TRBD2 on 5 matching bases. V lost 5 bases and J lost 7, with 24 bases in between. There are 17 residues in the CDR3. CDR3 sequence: CASSTPQSSRVLNEQFF. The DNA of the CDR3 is TGTGCCAGCAGTACACCTCAATCCTCGAGGGTGTTAAATGAGCAGTTCTTC.

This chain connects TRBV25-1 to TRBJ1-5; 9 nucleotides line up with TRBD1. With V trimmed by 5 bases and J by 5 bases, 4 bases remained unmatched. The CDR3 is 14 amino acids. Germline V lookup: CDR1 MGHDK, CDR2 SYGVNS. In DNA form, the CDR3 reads TGTGCCAGCAGTTTGGGACAGGGCGATCAGCCCCAGCATTTT. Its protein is CASSLGQGDQPQHF.

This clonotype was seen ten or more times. CDR3 sequence: CASSLEGGEQFF. In DNA, the CDR3 is TGTGCCAGCAGCTTGGAGGGGGGTGAGCAGTTCTTC. The chain couples TRBV5-8 to TRBJ2-1; D is tentatively TRBD1 or TRBD2 (6 bases each). Germline CDR1 reads SGHTS; CDR2 reads YDEGEE. This CDR3 is built from 12 residues. Between the trimmed V and J ends, which lost 0 bases and 9 bases, there was a span of 7 bases.

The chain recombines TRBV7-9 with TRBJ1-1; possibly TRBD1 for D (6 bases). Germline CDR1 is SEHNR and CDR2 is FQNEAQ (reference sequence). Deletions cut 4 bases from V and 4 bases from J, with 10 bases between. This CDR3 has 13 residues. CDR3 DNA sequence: TGTGCCAGCAGCTCTCAGGGGAGCACTGAAGCTTTCTTT. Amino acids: CASSSQGSTEAFF.